This T cell receptor (beta chain) was profiled in a study of blood T cell repertoires in COVID-19. Across the study: T cells, B-cell-depleted T cells, or PBMCs supplied cDNA or gDNA.

As originally analysed: Nucleated cell counts were estimated from reference gene primer amplification. The data were produced by immunoSEQ multiplex PCR, yet TCRdb's version contains in-frame clones alone and is incomplete. That table furnishes V, J and clone size, whereas the DNA furnished D and trimming. The sample lists 110,000 to 150,000 clones; about 87% were seen once. The J segment lost 4 bases and the V segment lost 6 bases, leaving 8 bases of the junction unmatched. The CDR3 is 18 amino acids. The germline V gene has CDR1 ENHRY and CDR2 SYGVKD. This clonotype originated in a human donor in a cohort sampled during active COVID-19. Sequencing input: peripheral blood. The chain recombines TRBV10-3 with TRBJ2-2; TRBD2 aligns across 16 bases. The DNA of the CDR3 is TGTGCCATCAGCGCCGGGACTAGCGGGGGGGATCCCACCGGGGAGCTGTTTTTT. The encoded protein is CAISAGTSGGDPTGELFF.